This passage covers 22 T cell receptor beta chains from one sample sequenced in a study of blood T cell repertoires in COVID-19. Measured with immunoSEQ multiplex PCR; TCRdb has only the in-frame clones, and not every one. The data show around 220,000 clones, around 87% seen once. Material for sequencing was PBMCs or T cells enriched from blood (not recorded which). These TCRs come from a man aged 25 to 40 who had been exposed to COVID-19.

This sequence joins TRBV30 and TRBJ2-2, with 10 bases identical to TRBD2. In germline, CDR1 is GTSNPN, CDR2 SVGIG (reference sequence). This CDR3 has 16 amino acids. Losses at the gene ends were 3 bases for V and 5 bases for J; bases not matched to a gene: 9. The CDR3 region is CAWRRRAGGPTGELFF. CDR3 DNA sequence: TGTGCCTGGAGAAGGAGAGCGGGGGGGCCGACCGGGGAGCTGTTTTTT.

The chain is built from TRBV12-3 or TRBV12-4 and TRBJ2-7, with no clear D. Deletions cut 2 bases from V and 2 bases from J, with 7 bases between. The CDR3 has 13 residues. The CDR3 DNA follows: TGTGCCAGCAGTTTACAGGCCGCCTACGAGCAGTACTTC. Its translation is CASSLQAAYEQYF.

The chain couples TRBV7-9 to TRBJ2-3; 7 bases line up with TRBD2. Germline assignment: CDR1 SEHNR and CDR2 FQNEAQ (reference sequence). This CDR3 region has 14 residues. V was pared by 2 bases and J by 5 bases, with 4 bases of the junction left unmatched. This CDR3 reads CASSLQAGVDTQYF. In DNA form, the CDR3 reads TGTGCCAGCAGCTTACAGGCGGGGGTAGATACGCAGTATTTT.

The genes are TRBV11-1 and TRBJ1-1; 7 bases are shared with TRBD1. The CDR3 consists of 14 residues. Losses at the gene ends were 4 bases for V and 3 bases for J; bases not matched to a gene: 5. CDR1 is SGHAT, CDR2 FQDESV, per germline (reference sequence). The CDR3 sequence: CASSSQGLDTEAFF. The CDR3 DNA reads TGTGCCAGCAGCTCACAGGGGCTCGACACTGAAGCTTTCTTT.

On this clone: Relative to the germline gene, one junction end is altered; a read error may explain this. V gene TRBV7-9 combines with J gene TRBJ1-4; perhaps TRBD1 as D (5 bases). Germline V lookup: CDR1 SEHNR, CDR2 FQNEAQ (reference sequence). There are 12 residues in the CDR3. As DNA, the CDR3 is TGCGTTGTCAGGGCAGTAAATGAAAAACTGTTTTTT. This sequence encodes CVVRAVNEKLFF.

This chain joins TRBV6-5 and TRBJ2-7, with TRBD2 matching 7 bases. Germline values: CDR1 MNHEY, CDR2 SVGAGI. CDR3 length: 14 amino acids. V dropped 5 bases and J dropped 4; count of bases not matched to a gene: 8. CDR3 coding DNA: TGTGCCAGCAGTCAGAGGGAGGGCGGGTACGAGCAGTACTTC. Its translation: CASSQREGGYEQYF.

The CDR3 DNA is TGTGCCAGCAGTTTACGGCCAGGAACCTTCTATGGCTACACCTTC. As protein: CASSLRPGTFYGYTF. This chain links TRBV6-2 or TRBV6-3 with TRBJ1-2; D gene uncertain. Looked up from germline, CDR1 is MNHEY and CDR2 is SVGEGT. This CDR3 contains 15 residues. Trimming cost V 4 bases and J 4 bases, with 16 bases left between them.

This sequence joins TRBV4-3 and TRBJ2-5, with TRBD2 identical over 9 bases. Looked up from germline, CDR1 is LGHNA and CDR2 is YSLEER. The CDR3 runs to 16 residues. The V and J ends lost 1 base and 1 base, in that order; junction bases with no gene match: 4. Written as DNA, the CDR3 is TGCGCCAGCAGCCAAGTTTTGCGGGGGGGCCAAGAGACCCAGTACTTC. Translated: CASSQVLRGGQETQYF.

V usage is TRBV29-1 and J usage is TRBJ1-1, with 8 bases aligning to TRBD1. With V trimmed by 6 bases and J by 4 bases, 10 bases remained unmatched. CDR3 length: 14 residues. The V gene's germline CDR1 is SQVTM and CDR2 ANQGSEA. The DNA of the CDR3 is TGCAGCGTCCGGGGGCGACAGGGGATCACTGAAGCTTTCTTT. As protein: CSVRGRQGITEAFF. The variable domain in full, with the rest retrieved from reference TRBV29-1 and TRBJ1-1, is SAVISQKPSRDICQRGTSLTIQCQVDSQVTMMFWYRQQPGQSLTLIATANQGSEATYESGFVIDKFPISRPNLTFSTLTVSNMSPEDSSIYLCSVRGRQGITEAFFGQGTRLTVV.

The rearrangement links TRBV7-3 to TRBJ1-1; 10 bases are a match to TRBD1. In germline, CDR1 is SGHTA, CDR2 FQGTGA. The CDR3 is made up of 13 amino acids. The ends lost 6 bases at V and 8 bases at J; junction bases unmatched: 6. The chain's CDR3 is CASSNDRGQEAFF. The CDR3 nucleotides read TGTGCCAGCAGTAATGACAGGGGGCAGGAAGCTTTCTTT.

This sequence joins TRBV12-3 or TRBV12-4 and TRBJ2-5; 8 nucleotides line up with TRBD2. The CDR3 covers 13 residues. V was pared by 3 bases and J by 7 bases, with 4 bases of the junction left unmatched. The CDR3: CASSLGLGGTQYF. The DNA for the CDR3 is TGTGCCAGCAGTTTGGGACTAGGTGGGACCCAGTACTTC.

The V and J genes are TRBV6-1 and TRBJ2-2; TRBD2 matches 8 bases. Germline V lookup: CDR1 MNHNS, CDR2 SASEGT. After removal of 3 bases from V and 0 bases from J, the junction contained 3 bases not matched to a gene. The CDR3 totals 16 residues. The CDR3 here is CASSEVAGSNTGELFF. CDR3 nucleotides: TGTGCCAGCAGTGAGGTAGCGGGGTCGAACACCGGGGAGCTGTTTTTT.

This clone has more than one count but fewer than ten. This sequence joins TRBV28 and TRBJ1-2; D possibly corresponds to TRBD1 (5 bases). V lost 1 base to trimming and J lost 6 bases, with 9 bases between them. This CDR3 is 13 amino acids long. From germline, CDR1 is MDHEN and CDR2 SYDVKM. This chain's CDR3 is CASSLLRGNGYTF. Here the CDR3 DNA reads TGTGCCAGCAGTTTATTGCGGGGGAATGGCTACACCTTC.

The chain combines TRBV19 with TRBJ2-7, with TRBD2 matching 11 bases. With V trimmed by 3 bases and J by 1 base, 2 bases remained unmatched. Germline V CDR1 and CDR2: LNHDA, SQIVND (reference sequence). The CDR3 runs to 15 residues. The CDR3 DNA follows: TGTGCCAGTAGTATGTCTAGCGGGGGGTCCTACGAGCAGTACTTC. Its protein is CASSMSSGGSYEQYF.

This chain connects TRBV5-1 to TRBJ1-1; D possibly corresponds to TRBD1 (5 bases). V dropped 6 bases and J dropped 5 bases, with 14 bases sitting between them. Germline lookup yields CDR1 SGHRS and CDR2 YFSETQ. The CDR3 contains 13 residues. CDR3 nucleotides: TGCGCCAGCAAAGACCAGGGTAGAACTGAAGCTTTCTTT. It is translated as CASKDQGRTEAFF.

The chain has TRBV6-5 and TRBJ1-2; D perhaps matches TRBD1 (5 bases). CDR3 length: 13 residues. Germline CDR1 reads MNHEY; CDR2 reads SVGAGI. V was shortened by 2 bases and J by 4 bases, with 8 bases between the two germline ends. In DNA form, the CDR3 reads TGTGCCAGCAGTTACGCAGGGATCTATGGCTACACCTTC. Residues: CASSYAGIYGYTF.

The chain carries TRBV5-6 and TRBJ2-1, with D unresolved. V lost 4 bases and J 7 bases, leaving 9 bases between the germline ends. Germline V gene sequence: CDR1 SGHDT, CDR2 YYEEEE. There are 12 residues in the CDR3. DNA of the CDR3: TGTGCCAGCAGCCTGGCCGGGAATGAGCAGTTCTTC. Translated: CASSLAGNEQFF. Complete variable domain (other parts from reference TRBV5-6 and TRBJ2-1): DAGVTQSPTHLIKTRGQQVTLRCSPKSGHDTVSWYQQALGQGPQFIFQYYEEEERQRGNFPDRFSGHQFPNYSSELNVNALLLGDSALYLCASSLAGNEQFFGPGTRLTVL.

The chain is built from TRBV7-8 and TRBJ2-3; a possible D gene is TRBD2 (7 bases). Germline V gene sequence: CDR1 SGHVS, CDR2 FQNEAQ. Trimming left V 3 bases short and J 4 bases short, with 17 bases between. The CDR3 is 16 residues long. CDR3 amino acids: CASSFGGRATSDTQYF. In nucleotides, the CDR3 is TGTGCCAGCAGCTTCGGGGGGCGGGCGACGTCAGATACGCAGTATTTT.

In nucleotides, the CDR3 is TGTGCCAGCAGTCCGACTAGCGGGGGGTACGAGCAGTACTTC. Residues: CASSPTSGGYEQYF. The V call is TRBV27, the J call TRBJ2-7; 13 bases map to TRBD2. V shed 5 bases and J 4 bases; nucleotides not matched to a gene: 2. Germline CDR1 MNHEY, CDR2 SMNVEV (reference sequence). This CDR3 spans 14 amino acids.

This chain connects TRBV6-2 or TRBV6-3 to TRBJ2-7; D not certain. V was cut by 5 bases and J by 2 bases, with 19 bases left in between. CDR1 is MNHEY and CDR2 is SVGEGT in the germline V gene. CDR3 length: 16 residues. Written as DNA, the CDR3 is TGTGCCAGCAGTCAGCGAAAGATGTCGAGCGCCTACGAGCAGTACTTC. This gives the protein CASSQRKMSSAYEQYF.

Only one count was recorded for this clone. V and J are TRBV12-3 or TRBV12-4 and TRBJ2-7, with 8 bases aligning to TRBD1. The CDR3 is 11 residues long. V shed 9 bases, J shed 5 bases, and the junction held 3 bases outside the gene matches. Here the CDR3 DNA reads TGTGCCAGTACGACAGGGGACGAGCAGTACTTC. Translated: CASTTGDEQYF.

The count of this clone is one. The rearrangement uses TRBV2 and TRBJ1-6; D gene unclear. From germline, CDR1 is SNHLY and CDR2 FYNNEI. The ends were cut back, 7 bases at V and 0 bases at J, with 10 bases in the middle. The CDR3 is made up of 15 amino acids. CDR3 amino acids: CASTEESSYNSPLHF. CDR3 DNA sequence: TGTGCCAGCACGGAGGAGAGCTCCTATAATTCACCCCTCCACTTT.